This T cell receptor (beta chain) emerged from a study of early T cells in non-severe SARS-CoV-2 infection. Study-wide context: With bulk RNA from unsorted whole blood as input, sequencing yielded unpaired chains.

The CDR3 runs to 11 residues. Germline V gene data show CDR1 as DFQATT and CDR2 as SNEGSKA (reference sequence). The ends were cut back, 2 bases at V and 5 bases at J, with 6 bases in the middle. Points on this clonotype: Its antigen is unknown.

Individual cDNA molecules received unique molecular identifiers. TCRdb re-derived calls from the 5' RACE reads in MiXCR, one entry per CDR3 protein. Of some 57,000 distinct CDR3 sequences in the sample, around 10% were seen once. Overall study results and limits: Matching results from VDJdb favored anti-spike CD8 responses, leaving private and CD4 specificities undetected.

The sequences come from whole blood, collected at baseline. V is TRBV20-1 and J is TRBJ1-2; no firm D call. The sequence came from an adult who was a healthcare worker with PCR-confirmed SARS-CoV-2 infection or an uninfected control (not recorded which). In nucleotides, the CDR3 is TGCAGTGCTAGACTTCAGTATGGCTACACCTTC. Its translation is CSARLQYGYTF.